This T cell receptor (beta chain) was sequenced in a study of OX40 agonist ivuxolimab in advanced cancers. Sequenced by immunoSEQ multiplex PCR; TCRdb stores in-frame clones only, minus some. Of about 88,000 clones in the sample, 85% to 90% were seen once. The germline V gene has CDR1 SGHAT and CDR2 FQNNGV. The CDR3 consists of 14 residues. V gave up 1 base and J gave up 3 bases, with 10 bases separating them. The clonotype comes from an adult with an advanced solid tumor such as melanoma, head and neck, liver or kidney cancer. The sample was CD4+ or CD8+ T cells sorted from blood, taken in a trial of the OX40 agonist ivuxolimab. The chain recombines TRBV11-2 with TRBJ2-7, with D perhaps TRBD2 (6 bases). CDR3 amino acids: CASSLVGGVYEQYF. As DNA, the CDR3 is TGTGCCAGCAGCTTAGTGGGGGGAGTCTACGAGCAGTACTTC.